This T cell receptor (beta chain) was retrieved from a study of memory CD4+ T cells and cytomegalovirus serostatus. As regards this clone: Its matching antigen is unknown.

The CDR3 runs 17 residues. Germline CDR1 is SGHTA and CDR2 is FQGNSA. V lost 5 bases and J 0 bases, leaving 17 bases between the germline ends. The sort gate was single viable CD3+CD4+CD8-CD45RO+ cells for memory CD4+ T cells. Libraries were prepared by immunoSEQ multiplex PCR; TCRdb keeps only in-frame clonotypes and omits some of them. The data contain under 80,000 clones, roughly 80% of them seen just once; the ten biggest clones take up about 0.8%. Findings of the study overall: CMV serostatus prediction reached median AUC 0.95, or 0.91 with US-trained model.

Sample: memory CD4+ T cells from blood. The clonotype originates from an adult in good health and CMV-seronegative. The chain carries TRBV7-2 and TRBJ2-4, with D possibly matching TRBD2 (7 bases). CDR3: CASSPVGGGRAKNIQYF. As DNA, the CDR3 is TGTGCCAGCAGCCCCGTAGGGGGGGGGAGAGCCAAAAACATTCAGTACTTC.